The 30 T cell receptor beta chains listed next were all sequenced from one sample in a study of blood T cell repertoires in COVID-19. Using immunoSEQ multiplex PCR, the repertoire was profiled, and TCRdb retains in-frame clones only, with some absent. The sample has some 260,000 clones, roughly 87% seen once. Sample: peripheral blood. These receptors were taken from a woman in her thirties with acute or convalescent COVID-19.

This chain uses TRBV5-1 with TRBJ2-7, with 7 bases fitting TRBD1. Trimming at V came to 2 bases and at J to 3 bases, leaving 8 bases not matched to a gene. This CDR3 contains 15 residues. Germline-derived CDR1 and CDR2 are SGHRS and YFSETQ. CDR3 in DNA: TGCGCCAGCAGCTTCGCAGGGGGACGGAACTACGAGCAGTACTTC. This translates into CASSFAGGRNYEQYF.

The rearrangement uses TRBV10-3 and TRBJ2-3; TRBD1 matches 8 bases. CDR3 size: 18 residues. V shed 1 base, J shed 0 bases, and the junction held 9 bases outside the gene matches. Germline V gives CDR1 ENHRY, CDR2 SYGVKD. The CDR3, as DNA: TGTGCCATCAGTGAGTTTGGGCAGGGGGCCTCTAGCACAGATACGCAGTATTTT. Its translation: CAISEFGQGASSTDTQYF.

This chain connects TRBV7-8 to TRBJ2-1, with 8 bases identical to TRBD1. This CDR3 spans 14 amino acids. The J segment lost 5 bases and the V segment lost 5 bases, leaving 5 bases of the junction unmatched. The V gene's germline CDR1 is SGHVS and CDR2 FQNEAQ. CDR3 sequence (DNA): TGTGCCAGCAGCATCCCGACAGGGGACAATGAGCAGTTCTTC. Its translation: CASSIPTGDNEQFF.

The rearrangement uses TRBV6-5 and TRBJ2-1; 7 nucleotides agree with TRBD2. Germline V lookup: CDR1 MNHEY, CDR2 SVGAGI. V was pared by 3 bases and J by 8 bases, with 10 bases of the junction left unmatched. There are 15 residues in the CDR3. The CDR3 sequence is CASSYLLAEIDEQFF. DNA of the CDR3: TGTGCCAGCAGTTATTTGCTAGCGGAAATTGATGAGCAGTTCTTC.

In DNA, the CDR3 is TGTGCCAGCAGCATGACAGGCCCGAACACTGAAGCTTTCTTT. This codes for CASSMTGPNTEAFF. The chain links TRBV27 to TRBJ1-1; the D gene is possibly TRBD1 (6 bases). CDR3 length equals 14 residues. V was cut by 6 bases and J by 1 base, with 12 bases left in between. The germline V gene encodes CDR1 MNHEY and CDR2 SMNVEV (reference sequence).

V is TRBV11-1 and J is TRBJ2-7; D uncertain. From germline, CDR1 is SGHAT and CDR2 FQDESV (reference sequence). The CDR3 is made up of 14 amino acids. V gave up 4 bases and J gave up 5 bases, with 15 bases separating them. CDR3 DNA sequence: TGTGCCAGCAGCTCTCTAGAATTCGACGACGAGCAGTACTTC. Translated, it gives CASSSLEFDDEQYF.

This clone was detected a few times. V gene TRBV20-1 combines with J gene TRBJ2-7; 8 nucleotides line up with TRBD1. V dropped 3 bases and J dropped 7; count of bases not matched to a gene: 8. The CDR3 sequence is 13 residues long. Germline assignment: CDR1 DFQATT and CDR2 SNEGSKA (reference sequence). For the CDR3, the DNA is TGCAGTGCTAGTCAGGGGGCGTCGGGTGAGCAGTACTTC. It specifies CSASQGASGEQYF.

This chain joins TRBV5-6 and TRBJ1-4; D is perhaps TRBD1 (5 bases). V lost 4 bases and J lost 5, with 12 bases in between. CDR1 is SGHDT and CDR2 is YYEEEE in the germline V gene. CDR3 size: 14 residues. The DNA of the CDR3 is TGTGCCAGCAGCCTGGGACGGGGAAATGAAAAACTGTTTTTT. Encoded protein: CASSLGRGNEKLFF.

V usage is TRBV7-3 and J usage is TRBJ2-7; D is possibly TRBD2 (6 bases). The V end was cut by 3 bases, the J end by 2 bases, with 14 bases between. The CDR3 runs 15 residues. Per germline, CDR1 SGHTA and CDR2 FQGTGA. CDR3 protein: CASSLGSGPTYEQYF. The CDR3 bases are TGTGCCAGCAGCTTGGGTAGCGGACCCACCTACGAGCAGTACTTC.

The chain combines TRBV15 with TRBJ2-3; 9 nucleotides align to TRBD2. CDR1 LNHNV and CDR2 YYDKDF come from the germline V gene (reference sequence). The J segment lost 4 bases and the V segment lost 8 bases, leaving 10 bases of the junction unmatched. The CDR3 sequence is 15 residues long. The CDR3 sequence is CATVRSGRGPDTQYF. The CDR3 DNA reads TGTGCCACCGTTCGTAGCGGGAGAGGGCCAGATACGCAGTATTTT.

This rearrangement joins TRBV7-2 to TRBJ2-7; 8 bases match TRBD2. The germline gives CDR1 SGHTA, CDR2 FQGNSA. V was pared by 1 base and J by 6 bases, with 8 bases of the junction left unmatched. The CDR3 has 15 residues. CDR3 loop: CASSLEPGGAGEQYF. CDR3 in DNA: TGTGCCAGCAGCTTAGAACCGGGAGGGGCGGGCGAGCAGTACTTC.

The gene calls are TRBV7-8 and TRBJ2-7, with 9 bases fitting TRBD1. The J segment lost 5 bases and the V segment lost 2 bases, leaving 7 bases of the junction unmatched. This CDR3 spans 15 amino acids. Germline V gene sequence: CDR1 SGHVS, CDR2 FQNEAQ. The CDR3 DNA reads TGTGCCAGCAGCTTATGGGACAGGGTATCGGACGAGCAGTACTTC. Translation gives CASSLWDRVSDEQYF.

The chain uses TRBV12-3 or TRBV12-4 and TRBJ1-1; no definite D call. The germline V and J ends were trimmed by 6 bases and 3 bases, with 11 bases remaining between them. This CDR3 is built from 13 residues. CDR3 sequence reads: CASSITPDTEAFF. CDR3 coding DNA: TGTGCCAGCAGCATTACCCCGGACACTGAAGCTTTCTTT.

The CDR3 DNA reads TGTGCCAGCAGCCCTCGACATCTTAGCAATCAGCCCCAGCATTTT. Translated: CASSPRHLSNQPQHF. This rearrangement joins TRBV4-2 to TRBJ1-5; D remains unclear. V lost 4 bases and J 0 bases, leaving 10 bases between the germline ends. The CDR3 has 15 residues. Germline assignment: CDR1 LGHNA and CDR2 YNFKEQ.

The CDR3: CASSYQPTSGRIYTQYF. CDR3 in DNA: TGCGCCAGCAGCTACCAGCCGACTAGCGGGAGAATTTATACGCAGTATTTT. The chain combines TRBV5-1 with TRBJ2-3; 12 bases align to TRBD2. The CDR3 totals 17 residues. V lost 3 bases and J lost 7; bases outside the gene matches: 12. The germline CDR1 and CDR2 sequences are SGHRS and YFSETQ.

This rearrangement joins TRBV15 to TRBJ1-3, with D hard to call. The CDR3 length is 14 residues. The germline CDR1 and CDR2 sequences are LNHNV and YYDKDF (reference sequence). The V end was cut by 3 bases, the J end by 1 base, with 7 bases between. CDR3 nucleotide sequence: TGTGCCACCAGCAGGGGAGAGTCTGGAAACACCATATATTTT. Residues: CATSRGESGNTIYF.

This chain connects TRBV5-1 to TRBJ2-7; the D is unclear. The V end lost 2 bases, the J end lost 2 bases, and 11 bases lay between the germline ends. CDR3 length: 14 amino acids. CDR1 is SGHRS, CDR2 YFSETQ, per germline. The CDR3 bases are TGCGCCAGCAGCTTTTTGCAGGAAACCTACGAGCAGTACTTC. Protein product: CASSFLQETYEQYF.

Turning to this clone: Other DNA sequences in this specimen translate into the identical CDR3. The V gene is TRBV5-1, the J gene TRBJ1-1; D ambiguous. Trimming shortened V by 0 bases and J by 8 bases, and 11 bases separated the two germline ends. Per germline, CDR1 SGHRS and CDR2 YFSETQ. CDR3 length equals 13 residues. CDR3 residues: CASSLDLGSEAFF. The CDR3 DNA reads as TGCGCCAGCAGCTTGGATTTGGGCAGCGAAGCTTTCTTT.

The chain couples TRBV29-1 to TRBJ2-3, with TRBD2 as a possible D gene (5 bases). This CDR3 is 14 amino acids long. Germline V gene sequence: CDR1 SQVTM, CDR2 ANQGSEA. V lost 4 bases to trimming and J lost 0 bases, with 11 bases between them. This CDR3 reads CSVGPAASTDTQYF. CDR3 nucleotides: TGCAGCGTTGGCCCAGCGGCTAGCACAGATACGCAGTATTTT.

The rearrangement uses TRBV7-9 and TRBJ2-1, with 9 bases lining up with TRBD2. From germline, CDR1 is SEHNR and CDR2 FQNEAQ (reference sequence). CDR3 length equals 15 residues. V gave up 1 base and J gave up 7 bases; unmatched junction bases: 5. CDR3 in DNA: TGTGCCAGCAGCTTAGTGGCGGGAGGGCCGAATGAGCAGTTCTTC. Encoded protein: CASSLVAGGPNEQFF.

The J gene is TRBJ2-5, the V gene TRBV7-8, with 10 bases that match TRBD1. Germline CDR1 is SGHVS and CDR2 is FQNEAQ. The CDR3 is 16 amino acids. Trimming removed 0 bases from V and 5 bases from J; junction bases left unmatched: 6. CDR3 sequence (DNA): TGTGCCAGCAGCTTAGCGGGACAGGGGACAGGGGAGACCCAGTACTTC. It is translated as CASSLAGQGTGETQYF.

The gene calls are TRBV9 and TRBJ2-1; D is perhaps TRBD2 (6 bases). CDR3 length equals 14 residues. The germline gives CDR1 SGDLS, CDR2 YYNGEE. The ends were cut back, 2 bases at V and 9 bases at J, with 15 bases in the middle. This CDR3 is CASSVGGASGEQFF. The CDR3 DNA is TGTGCCAGCAGCGTGGGGGGAGCCTCGGGTGAGCAGTTCTTC.

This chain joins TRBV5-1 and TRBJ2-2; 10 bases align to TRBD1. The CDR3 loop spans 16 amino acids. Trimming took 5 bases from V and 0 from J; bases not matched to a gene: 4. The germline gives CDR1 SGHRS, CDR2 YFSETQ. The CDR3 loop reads CASRSGTGANTGELFF. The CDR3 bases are TGCGCCAGCAGATCCGGGACAGGGGCGAACACCGGGGAGCTGTTTTTT. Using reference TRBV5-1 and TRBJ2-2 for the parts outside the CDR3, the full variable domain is KAGVTQTPRYLIKTRGQQVTLSCSPISGHRSVSWYQQTPGQGLQFLFEYFSETQRNKGNFPGRFSGRQFSNSRSEMNVSTLELGDSALYLCASRSGTGANTGELFFGEGSRLTVL.

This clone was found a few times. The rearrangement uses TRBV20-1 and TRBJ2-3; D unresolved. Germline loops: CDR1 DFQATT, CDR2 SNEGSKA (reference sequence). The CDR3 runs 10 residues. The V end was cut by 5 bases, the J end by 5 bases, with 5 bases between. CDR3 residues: CSAQEDTQYF. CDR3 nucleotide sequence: TGCAGTGCTCAGGAAGATACGCAGTATTTT.

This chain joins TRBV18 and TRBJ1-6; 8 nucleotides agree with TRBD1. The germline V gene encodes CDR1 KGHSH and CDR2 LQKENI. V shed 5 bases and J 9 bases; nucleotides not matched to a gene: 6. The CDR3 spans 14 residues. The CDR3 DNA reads TGTGCCAGCTCAAATGGACAGGGACCTTCACCCCTCCACTTT. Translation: CASSNGQGPSPLHF.

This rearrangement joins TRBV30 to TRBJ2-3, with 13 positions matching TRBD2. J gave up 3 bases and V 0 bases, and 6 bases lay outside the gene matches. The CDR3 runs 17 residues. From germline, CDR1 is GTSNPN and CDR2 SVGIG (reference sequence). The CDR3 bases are TGTGCCTGGAGTGTACCTGGACTAGCGGGAGAGACAGATACGCAGTATTTT. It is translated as CAWSVPGLAGETDTQYF.

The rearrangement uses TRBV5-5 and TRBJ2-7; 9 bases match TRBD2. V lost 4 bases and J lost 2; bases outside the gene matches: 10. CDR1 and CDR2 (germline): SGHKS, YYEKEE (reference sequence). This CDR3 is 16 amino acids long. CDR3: CASSRSTSGTTYEQYF. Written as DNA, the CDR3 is TGTGCCAGCAGCCGCTCGACTAGCGGCACTACCTACGAGCAGTACTTC.

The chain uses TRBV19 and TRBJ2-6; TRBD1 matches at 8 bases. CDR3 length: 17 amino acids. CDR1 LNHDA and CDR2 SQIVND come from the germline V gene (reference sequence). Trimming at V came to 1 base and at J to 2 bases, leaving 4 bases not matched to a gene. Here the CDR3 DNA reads TGTGCCAGTAGTATAGTAGGCAGGGGGCCTGGGGCCAACGTCCTGACTTTC. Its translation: CASSIVGRGPGANVLTF.

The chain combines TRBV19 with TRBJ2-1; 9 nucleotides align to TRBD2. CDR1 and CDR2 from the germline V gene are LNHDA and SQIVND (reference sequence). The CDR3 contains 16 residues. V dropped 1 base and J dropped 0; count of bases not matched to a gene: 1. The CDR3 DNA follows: TGTGCCAGTAGTATAGTTAGCGGGAGCTCCTACAATGAGCAGTTCTTC. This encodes CASSIVSGSSYNEQFF.

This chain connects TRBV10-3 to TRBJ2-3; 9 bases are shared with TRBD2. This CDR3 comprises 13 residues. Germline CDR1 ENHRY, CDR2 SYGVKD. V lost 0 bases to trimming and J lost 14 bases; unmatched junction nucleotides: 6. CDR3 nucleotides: TGTGCCATCAGTGAGTCGACTAGCGGACAGCTGTATTTT. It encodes CAISESTSGQLYF.